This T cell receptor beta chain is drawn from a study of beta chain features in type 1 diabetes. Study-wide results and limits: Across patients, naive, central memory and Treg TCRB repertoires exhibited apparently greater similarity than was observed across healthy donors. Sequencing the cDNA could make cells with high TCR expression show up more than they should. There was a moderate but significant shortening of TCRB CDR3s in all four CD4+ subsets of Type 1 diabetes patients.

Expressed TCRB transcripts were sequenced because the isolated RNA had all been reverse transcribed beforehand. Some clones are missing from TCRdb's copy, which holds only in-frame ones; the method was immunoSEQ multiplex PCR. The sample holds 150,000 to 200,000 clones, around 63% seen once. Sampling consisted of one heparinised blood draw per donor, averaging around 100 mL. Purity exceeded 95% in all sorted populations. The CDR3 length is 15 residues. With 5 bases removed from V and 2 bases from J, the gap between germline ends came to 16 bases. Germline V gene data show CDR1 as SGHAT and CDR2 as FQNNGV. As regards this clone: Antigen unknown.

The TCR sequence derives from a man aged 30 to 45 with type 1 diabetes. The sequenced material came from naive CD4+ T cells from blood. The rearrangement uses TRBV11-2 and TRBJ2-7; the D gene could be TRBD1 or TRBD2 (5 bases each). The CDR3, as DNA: TGTGCCAGCAGCCGAATTAGGGACGGAGCCTACGAGCAGTACTTC. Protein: CASSRIRDGAYEQYF.